The 21 T cell receptor beta chains given below trace back to one sample, sequenced in a study of T cells expressing NK-cell markers. TCRdb reprocessed the 5' RACE reads, with one entry per CDR3 protein and no DNA. The specimen's table records a few hundred thousand distinct CDR3 sequences. Sequencing used blood T cells: a sorted CD56 or NKG2C T cell subset, CD4+ or CD8+ T cells, or bulk PBMC T cells (not recorded which). These receptors all come from a man aged 18-70 years in good health.

The chain joins TRBV12-5 to TRBJ2-1. Germline V gene lookup returns CDR1 LGHNT and CDR2 FRNRAP. The CDR3 has 15 amino acids. The CDR3 loop reads CASGGRKSSYNEQFF.

V and J are TRBV6-1 and TRBJ1-1; no DNA is available, so the TRBD1 call from TCRdb remains unchecked. CDR3 size: 14 residues. Germline V gene sequence: CDR1 MNHNS, CDR2 SASEGT. CDR3 sequence reads: CASSGTRSNTEAFF.

The V and J genes are TRBV11-2 and TRBJ1-1; TCRdb selects TRBD1, and the lack of DNA leaves this call unchecked. This CDR3 is 14 amino acids long. The germline V gene has CDR1 SGHAT and CDR2 FQNNGV. Here the CDR3 reads CASSLLLDRAEAFF.

The rearrangement links TRBV15 to TRBJ2-6; the D call from TCRdb, TRBD2, cannot be confirmed without DNA. Germline V gene sequence: CDR1 LNHNV, CDR2 YYDKDF (reference sequence). This CDR3 comprises 16 residues. CDR3 amino acids: CATGLSGRSGANVLTF.

The V and J genes are TRBV4-2 and TRBJ1-6; TCRdb's D gene call, TRBD1, goes unchecked for lack of DNA. The length of the CDR3 is 15 residues. From germline, CDR1 is LGHNA and CDR2 YNFKEQ. The CDR3 loop reads CASSLGQGLGSPLHF.

The V and J genes are TRBV20-1 and TRBJ2-5; TCRdb indicates TRBD2, and absent DNA this call remains unverified. Germline V gives CDR1 DFQATT, CDR2 SNEGSKA (reference sequence). This CDR3 contains 13 residues. The CDR3 here is CSAGPNGGETQYF.

This chain uses TRBV6-5 with TRBJ2-2; with no DNA, the TCRdb D assignment of TRBD1 cannot be verified. The CDR3 loop spans 18 amino acids. The germline gives CDR1 MNHEY, CDR2 SVGAGI. Here the CDR3 reads CASSYSIFEDRGGGELFF.

This chain joins TRBV5-1 and TRBJ2-5; with no DNA, the TCRdb D assignment of TRBD1 cannot be verified. In germline, CDR1 is SGHRS, CDR2 YFSETQ. There are 15 residues in the CDR3. This CDR3 reads CASSFRPPLQETQYF. Full variable domain (outside the CDR3, taken from reference TRBV5-1 and TRBJ2-5): KAGVTQTPRYLIKTRGQQVTLSCSPISGHRSVSWYQQTPGQGLQFLFEYFSETQRNKGNFPGRFSGRQFSNSRSEMNVSTLELGDSALYLCASSFRPPLQETQYFGPGTRLLVL.

The rearrangement uses TRBV2 and TRBJ1-1. This CDR3 has 15 residues. Germline V gene data show CDR1 as SNHLY and CDR2 as FYNNEI. The CDR3 spells CASSERGFKNTEAFF.

CDR3: CASSLALTGYNEQFF. The chain uses TRBV12-3 or TRBV12-4 and TRBJ2-1; the D call of TRBD1 rests on TCRdb alone, since no DNA is present to check it. This CDR3 is 15 amino acids long.

The chain recombines TRBV5-1 with TRBJ2-1; TCRdb's D gene call, TRBD1, goes unchecked for lack of DNA. The germline V gene encodes CDR1 SGHRS and CDR2 YFSETQ. The length of the CDR3 is 15 residues. The CDR3 region is CASTATGAPFEEQFF.

The rearrangement uses TRBV3-1 and TRBJ1-4. Germline lookup yields CDR1 LGHDT and CDR2 YNNKEL (reference sequence). CDR3 length: 14 residues. The CDR3 sequence: CASSRMATNEKLFF.

The chain carries TRBV5-1 and TRBJ2-5; the TRBD1 assignment by TCRdb is unverifiable without DNA. Germline V gives CDR1 SGHRS, CDR2 YFSETQ. This CDR3 contains 14 residues. CDR3 region: CASSPRDSTETQYF.

V gene TRBV2 combines with J gene TRBJ2-5; as DNA is missing, the TRBD1 call by TCRdb cannot be tested. The CDR3 sequence is 13 residues long. Looked up from germline, CDR1 is SNHLY and CDR2 is FYNNEI. CDR3 in amino acids: CASRKDREETQYF.

The CDR3 sequence is CSVDPRQGTDTQYF. The rearrangement uses TRBV29-1 and TRBJ2-3; no DNA is available, so the TRBD1 call from TCRdb remains unchecked. Germline V gene lookup returns CDR1 SQVTM and CDR2 ANQGSEA. The CDR3 has 14 residues.

The CDR3 sequence: CASKGDRGRDQPQHF. V is TRBV6-1 and J is TRBJ1-5; TCRdb designates TRBD1, a call that cannot be tested without DNA. CDR3 length: 15 amino acids. CDR1 and CDR2 from the germline V gene are MNHNS and SASEGT.

J is TRBJ1-2 and V is TRBV6-1. The CDR3 has 14 amino acids. Germline-derived CDR1 and CDR2 are MNHNS and SASEGT. CDR3: CASSEGWGGGGYTF.

The chain uses TRBV10-2 and TRBJ2-7; absent DNA, TCRdb's TRBD2 call cannot be checked. Germline CDR1 WSHSY, CDR2 SAAADI. The CDR3 has 16 amino acids. The CDR3 reads CASSENLLAGGLEQYF.

The chain employs TRBV7-2 and TRBJ2-3; checking the TCRdb D call of TRBD1 is not possible without DNA. The CDR3 totals 15 residues. Germline V lookup: CDR1 SGHTA, CDR2 FQGNSA. CDR3 amino acids: CASSLVGHPDNTQYF.

CDR3 amino acids: CASSALGGALENIQYF. The chain uses TRBV19 and TRBJ2-4; TCRdb indicates TRBD1, and absent DNA this call remains unverified. CDR1 and CDR2 (germline): LNHDA, SQIVND (reference sequence). The CDR3 runs 16 residues.

The rearrangement joins TRBV5-8 to TRBJ1-4; TCRdb's D call, TRBD1, is unchecked because there is no DNA. Looked up from germline, CDR1 is SGHTS and CDR2 is YDEGEE. The CDR3 sequence is 16 residues long. This CDR3 is CASSQSGQTTNEKLFF.